These T cell receptor beta chains were read from a single sample in a study of T-cell reconstitution after alpha-beta-depleted transplantation in children. TCRdb re-called the PCR reads with MiXCR, one entry per CDR3 protein. The profile shows approximately 15,000 distinct CDR3 sequences, 9.5% to 15% of them singletons. Here the sequenced sample was PBMCs, mostly from graft donor cells, taken 180 days after TCRalphabeta/CD19-depleted stem cell transplant. Source of these receptors: a boy younger than two who had a stem cell transplant for Wiskott-Aldrich syndrome, so the T cells may come from the graft donor. Each CDR3 is given with its conserved first and last residue. The D gene is left open where the match is weak. Clone size appears in some rows only: once, few, many, or a class for an expanded clone.

>-|TRBJ2-5|-|TRBV7-9
TGTGCCAGCAGCTCGTATTTGGGGGGGGCTGAGACCCAGTACTTC
CASSSYLGGAETQYF
>-|TRBJ1-5|-|TRBV5-6
TGTGCCAGCAGCTCTAGGGACGTACTGAATCAGCCCCAGCATTTT
CASSSRDVLNQPQHF
>many|TRBJ2-3|-|TRBV11-2
TGTGCCAGCAGCCGCGATAGCCGGGGCAGCACAGATACGCAGTATTTT
CASSRDSRGSTDTQYF
>few|TRBJ1-2|-|TRBV25-1
TGTGCCAGCAGTGAAGTCACTAACTATGGCTACACCTTC
CASSEVTNYGYTF
>many|TRBJ2-2|-|TRBV7-6
TGTGCCAGCAGCCATACCTCAGGGGTGTTCGCCGGGGAGCTGTTTTTT
CASSHTSGVFAGELFF
>few|TRBJ2-5|-|TRBV5-1
TGCGCCAGCAGCTTGGCGGAGGTGGCGGAACAAGAGACCCAGTACTTC
CASSLAEVAEQETQYF
>few|TRBJ2-5|-|TRBV5-1
TGCGCCAGCAGCTTGGCCGGCAGCGGAGGACCACGCATCATCACGTACTTC
CASSLAGSGGPRIITYF
>many|TRBJ1-6|-|TRBV24-1
TGTGCCACCCGACCCGAGAGTTTGGGTTCACCCCTCCACTTT
CATRPESLGSPLHF
>-|TRBJ2-1|TRBD1|TRBV3-1
TGTGCCAGCAGCCAAAAAACAGGGGGCCAACTTCGGTACAATGAGCAGTTCTTC
CASSQKTGGQLRYNEQFF
>many|TRBJ2-7|-|TRBV25-1
TGTGCCAGCAGTGAATGGTCAGAGTACGAGCAGTACTTC
CASSEWSEYEQYF
>many|TRBJ2-2|TRBD1|TRBV2
TGTGCCAGCAGAAGACAGGGTTGGACCGGGGAGCTGTTTTTT
CASRRQGWTGELFF
>-|TRBJ2-3|TRBD2|TRBV12-3/TRBV12-4
TGTGCCAGCAGTCTCCCGGGACTAGGCACAGATACGCAGTATTTT
CASSLPGLGTDTQYF
>-|TRBJ2-5|-|TRBV12-3/TRBV12-4
TGTGCCAGCAGTTTAAGGGGCAGGGAACAAGAGACCCAGTACTTC
CASSLRGREQETQYF
>few|TRBJ2-5|TRBD1|TRBV2
TGTGCCAGCAGCGCTGACAGGGGGCTGTGGGAGACCCAGTACTTC
CASSADRGLWETQYF
>many|TRBJ2-1|-|TRBV27
TGTGCCAGCAGTTTGCAGTTAGGCTCCTACAATGAGCAGTTCTTC
CASSLQLGSYNEQFF
>-|TRBJ2-1|-|TRBV29-1
TGCAGCGCTCCACAGGGATCCTACAATGAGCAGTTCTTC
CSAPQGSYNEQFF
>many|TRBJ2-5|TRBD2|TRBV7-9
TGTGCCAGCAGCCGTGGACTAGCGGGAGAAGAGACCCAGTACTTC
CASSRGLAGEETQYF
>many|TRBJ2-1|TRBD1|TRBV6-2/TRBV6-3
TGTGCCAGCGCCATCAGGGGGCCCCTGTCCGAGCAGTTCTTC
CASAIRGPLSEQFF
>-|TRBJ1-1|-|TRBV7-9
TGTGCCAGCAGCTTCCTACAGAAGGGGGGGGGTATCACTGAAGCTTTCTTT
CASSFLQKGGGITEAFF
>many|TRBJ1-4|TRBD1|TRBV4-2
TGTGCCAGCAGCCGGAGGGGGCGCGATGAAAAACTGTTTTTT
CASSRRGRDEKLFF
>-|TRBJ2-7|TRBD2|TRBV20-1
TGCAGTGCCCCCAGGCTAGCGGGAAATTACGAGCAGTACTTC
CSAPRLAGNYEQYF
>many|TRBJ1-1|-|TRBV21-1
TGTGCCAGCAACTCAGGACAGAACACTGAAGCTTTCTTT
CASNSGQNTEAFF
>few|TRBJ2-5|-|TRBV30
TGTGCCTGGAGTGTAAAGAATTCGGAGACCCAGTACTTC
CAWSVKNSETQYF
>-|TRBJ2-3|TRBD1|TRBV30
TGTGCCTGGAGTACCTACAGGGGGAGCACAGATACGCAGTATTTT
CAWSTYRGSTDTQYF
>many|TRBJ1-4|-|TRBV7-9
TGTGCCAGCAGCTTAAGGGTCACGAATGAAAAACTGTTTTTT
CASSLRVTNEKLFF
>few|TRBJ2-1|-|TRBV19
TGTGCCAGTAGTCGGACAGCCGACTCCTACAATGAGCAGTTCTTC
CASSRTADSYNEQFF
>few|TRBJ1-1|-|TRBV6-5
TGTGCCAGCAGTTACATCCTGAACACTGAAGCTTTCTTT
CASSYILNTEAFF
>-|TRBJ1-1|-|TRBV7-8
TGTGCCAGCAGCAAAATCGTTGGGGGGAGAACTGAAGCTTTCTTT
CASSKIVGGRTEAFF
>few|TRBJ2-3|-|TRBV19
TGTGCCAGTAGTATACTACGGCCCGGTGCTGATACGCAGTATTTT
CASSILRPGADTQYF
>many|TRBJ1-6|TRBD1|TRBV3-1
TGTGCCAGCAGCCTAAAAGGGACAGGGAAGAATTCACCCCTCCACTTT
CASSLKGTGKNSPLHF
>many|TRBJ1-1|TRBD1|TRBV10-3
TGTGCCATCAGTGGGGGGACAGGGGGTGGAACTGAAGCTTTCTTT
CAISGGTGGGTEAFF
>-|TRBJ2-2|-|TRBV18
TGTGCCAGCTCACCACTGGGACTTGGGAGCGCCGGGGAGCTGTTTTTT
CASSPLGLGSAGELFF
>few|TRBJ2-6|-|TRBV5-1
TGCGCCAGCAGCTTGGCAGGGTCTGGGGCCAACGTCCTGACTTTC
CASSLAGSGANVLTF
>-|TRBJ2-7|-|TRBV5-1
TGCGCCAGCAGCCCGACGTCCGATTACGAGCAGTACTTC
CASSPTSDYEQYF
>-|TRBJ2-1|TRBD2|TRBV3-1
TGTGCCAGCAGCGGGACTAGCGGGAGTAATGAGCAGTTCTTC
CASSGTSGSNEQFF
>few|TRBJ1-1|TRBD1|TRBV20-1
TGCAGTGCTAGAGTGGAGGGGGCGAACACTGAAGCTTTCTTT
CSARVEGANTEAFF
>-|TRBJ2-7|-|TRBV12-3/TRBV12-4
TGTGCCAGCAGTTTATATTTCAGGGTGTTTGGGTACGAGCAGTACTTC
CASSLYFRVFGYEQYF
>many|TRBJ2-3|-|TRBV20-1
TGCAGTGCTAGGAATGGACACCGCACAGATACGCAGTATTTT
CSARNGHRTDTQYF
>-|TRBJ2-1|TRBD2|TRBV4-2
TGTGCCAGCAGCCTACGGTGGCTAGCGGGAAACTCCTACAATGAGCGGTTCTTC
CASSLRWLAGNSYNERFF
>medium-sized|TRBJ1-1|-|TRBV5-1
TGCGCCAGCAGCATGGACAGCATGAACACTGAAGCTTTCTTT
CASSMDSMNTEAFF
>-|TRBJ1-3|-|TRBV5-1
TGCGCCAGCAGCGACGGGGGCGGTAGCACCATATATTTT
CASSDGGGSTIYF
>many|TRBJ1-6|-|TRBV20-1
TGCAGTGAAAACGAGATGAGGGGTTCACCCCTCCACTTT
CSENEMRGSPLHF